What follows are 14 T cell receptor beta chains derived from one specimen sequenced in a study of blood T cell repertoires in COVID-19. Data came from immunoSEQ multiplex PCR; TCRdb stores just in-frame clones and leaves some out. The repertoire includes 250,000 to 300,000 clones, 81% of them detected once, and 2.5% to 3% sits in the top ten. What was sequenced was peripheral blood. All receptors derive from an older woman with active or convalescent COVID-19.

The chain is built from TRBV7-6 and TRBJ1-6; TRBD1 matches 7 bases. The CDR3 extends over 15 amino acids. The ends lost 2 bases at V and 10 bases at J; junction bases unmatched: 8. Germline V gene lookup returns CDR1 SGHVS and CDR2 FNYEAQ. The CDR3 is CASSLSDRDGSPLHF. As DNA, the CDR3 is TGTGCCAGCAGCTTATCCGACAGGGACGGGTCACCCCTCCACTTT.

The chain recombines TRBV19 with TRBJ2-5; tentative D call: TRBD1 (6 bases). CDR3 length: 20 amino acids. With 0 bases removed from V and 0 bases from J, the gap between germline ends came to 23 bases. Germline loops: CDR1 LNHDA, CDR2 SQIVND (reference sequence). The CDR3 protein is CASSIEPEGGTTRYQETQYF. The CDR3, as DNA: TGTGCCAGTAGTATAGAACCAGAGGGTGGGACAACCCGGTACCAAGAGACCCAGTACTTC. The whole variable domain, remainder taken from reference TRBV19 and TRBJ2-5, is DGGITQSPKYLFRKEGQNVTLSCEQNLNHDAMYWYRQDPGQGLRLIYYSQIVNDFQKGDIAEGYSVSREKKESFPLTVTSAQKNPTAFYLCASSIEPEGGTTRYQETQYFGPGTRLLVL.

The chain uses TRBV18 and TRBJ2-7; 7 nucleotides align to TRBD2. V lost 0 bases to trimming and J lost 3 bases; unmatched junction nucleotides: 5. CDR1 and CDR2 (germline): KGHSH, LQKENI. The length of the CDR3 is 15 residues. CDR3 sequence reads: CASSPPGGKNYEQYF. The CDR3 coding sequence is TGTGCCAGCTCACCACCGGGGGGGAAGAACTACGAGCAGTACTTC.

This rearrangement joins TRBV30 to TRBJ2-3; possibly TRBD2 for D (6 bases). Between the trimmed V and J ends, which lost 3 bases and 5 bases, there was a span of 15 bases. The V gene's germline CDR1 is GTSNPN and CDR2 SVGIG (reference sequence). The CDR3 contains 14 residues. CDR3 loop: CAWRLARTRDTQYF. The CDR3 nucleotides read TGTGCCTGGAGGCTAGCGCGGACTCGAGATACGCAGTATTTT.

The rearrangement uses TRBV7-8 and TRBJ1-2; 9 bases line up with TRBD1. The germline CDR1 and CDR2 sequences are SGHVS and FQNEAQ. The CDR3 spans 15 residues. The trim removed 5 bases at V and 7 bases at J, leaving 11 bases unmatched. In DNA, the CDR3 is TGTGCCAGCAGCAAGCGCCGGGACAGGGCCGGTGGCTACACCTTC. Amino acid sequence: CASSKRRDRAGGYTF.

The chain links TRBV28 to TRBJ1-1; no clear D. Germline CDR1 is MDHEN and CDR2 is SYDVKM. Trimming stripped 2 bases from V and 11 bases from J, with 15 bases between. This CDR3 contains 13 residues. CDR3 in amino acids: CASSLPLSRHAFF. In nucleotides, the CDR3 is TGTGCCAGCAGTTTACCGTTGAGCCGACACGCTTTCTTT.

The CDR3 DNA sequence: TGTGCCTGGAGTGGGCCTCGACAGGGCCAGCCCCAGCATTTT. It is translated as CAWSGPRQGQPQHF. J is TRBJ1-5 and V is TRBV30, with 7 bases matching TRBD1. Germline lookup yields CDR1 GTSNPN and CDR2 SVGIG (reference sequence). The ends lost 1 base at V and 7 bases at J; junction bases unmatched: 7. The CDR3 contains 14 residues.

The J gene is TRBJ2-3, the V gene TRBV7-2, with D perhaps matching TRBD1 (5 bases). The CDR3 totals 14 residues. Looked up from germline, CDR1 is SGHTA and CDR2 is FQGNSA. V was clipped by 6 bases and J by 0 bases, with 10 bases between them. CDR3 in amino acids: CASRNRFSTDTQYF. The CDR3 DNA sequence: TGTGCCAGCAGGAACAGGTTCAGCACAGATACGCAGTATTTT.

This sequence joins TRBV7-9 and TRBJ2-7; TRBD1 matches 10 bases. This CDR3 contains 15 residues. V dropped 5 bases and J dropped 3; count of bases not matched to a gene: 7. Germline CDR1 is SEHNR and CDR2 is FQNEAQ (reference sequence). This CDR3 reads CASSTPRDRGYEQYF. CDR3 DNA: TGTGCCAGCAGCACTCCGAGGGACAGGGGCTACGAGCAGTACTTC.

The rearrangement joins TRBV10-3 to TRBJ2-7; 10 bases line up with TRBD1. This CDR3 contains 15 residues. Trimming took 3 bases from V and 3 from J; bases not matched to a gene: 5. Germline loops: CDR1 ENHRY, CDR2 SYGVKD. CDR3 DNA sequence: TGTGCCATCAGTGAAACCGGGACAGGGGACTACGAGCAGTACTTC. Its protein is CAISETGTGDYEQYF.

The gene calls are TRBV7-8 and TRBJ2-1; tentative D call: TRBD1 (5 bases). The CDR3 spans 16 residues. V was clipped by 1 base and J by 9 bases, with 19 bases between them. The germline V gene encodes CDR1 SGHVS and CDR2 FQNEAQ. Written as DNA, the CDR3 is TGTGCCAGCAGCTTAGTTTCCGGGCCCCAGGGAAGTGAGCAGTTCTTC. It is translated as CASSLVSGPQGSEQFF.

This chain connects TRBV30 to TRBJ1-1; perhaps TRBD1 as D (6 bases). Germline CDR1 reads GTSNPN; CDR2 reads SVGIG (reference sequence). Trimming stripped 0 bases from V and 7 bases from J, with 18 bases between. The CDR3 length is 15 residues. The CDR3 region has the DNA TGTGCCTGGAGTGTATCGTGGACAGAAACCGATGAAGCTTTCTTT. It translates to CAWSVSWTETDEAFF.

The CDR3 DNA reads as TGCGCCAGCCTTGATGATCGGGGATCCTACGAGCAGTACTTC. Protein: CASLDDRGSYEQYF. This rearrangement joins TRBV5-1 to TRBJ2-7; the D gene is possibly TRBD2 (5 bases). Per the germline V gene, CDR1 is SGHRS and CDR2 is YFSETQ. The V end was cut by 7 bases, the J end by 1 base, with 15 bases between. The CDR3 extends over 14 amino acids.

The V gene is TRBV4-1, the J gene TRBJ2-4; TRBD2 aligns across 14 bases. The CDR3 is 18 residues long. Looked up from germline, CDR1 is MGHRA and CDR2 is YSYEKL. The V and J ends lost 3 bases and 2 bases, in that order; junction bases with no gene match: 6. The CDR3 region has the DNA TGCGCCAGCAGCCAGGGACTAGCGGGGGCCGGGACCAAAAACATTCAGTACTTC. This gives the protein CASSQGLAGAGTKNIQYF.